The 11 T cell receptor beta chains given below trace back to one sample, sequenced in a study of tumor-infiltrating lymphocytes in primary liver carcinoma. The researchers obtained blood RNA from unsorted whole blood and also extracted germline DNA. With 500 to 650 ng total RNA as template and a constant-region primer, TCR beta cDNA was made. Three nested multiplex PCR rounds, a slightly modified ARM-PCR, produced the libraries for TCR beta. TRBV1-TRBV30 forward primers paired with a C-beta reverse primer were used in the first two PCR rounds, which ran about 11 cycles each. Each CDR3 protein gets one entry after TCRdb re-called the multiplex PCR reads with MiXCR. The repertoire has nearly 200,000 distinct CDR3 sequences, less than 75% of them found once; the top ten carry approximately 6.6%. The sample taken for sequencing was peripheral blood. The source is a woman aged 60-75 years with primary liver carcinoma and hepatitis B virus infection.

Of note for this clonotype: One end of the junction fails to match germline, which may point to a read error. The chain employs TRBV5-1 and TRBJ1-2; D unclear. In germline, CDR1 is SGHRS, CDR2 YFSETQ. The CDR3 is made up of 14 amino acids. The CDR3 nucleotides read TGCGTCAGCAGCCCCAATCCGGGTGCCTTGGGCTACACCTTC. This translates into CVSSPNPGALGYTF. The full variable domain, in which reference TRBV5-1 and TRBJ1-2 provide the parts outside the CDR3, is KAGVTQTPRYLIKTRGQQVTLSCSPISGHRSVSWYQQTPGQGLQFLFEYFSETQRNKGNFPGRFSGRQFSNSRSEMNVSTLELGDSALYLCVSSPNPGALGYTFGSGTRLTVV.

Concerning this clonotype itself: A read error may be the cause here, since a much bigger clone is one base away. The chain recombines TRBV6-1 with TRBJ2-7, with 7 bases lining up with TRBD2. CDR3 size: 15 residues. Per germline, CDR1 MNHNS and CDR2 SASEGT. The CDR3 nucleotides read TGTGCCAGCAGTCCCCAACGGGCGGGGGATAACGAGCAGCACTTC. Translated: CASSPQRAGDNEQHF.

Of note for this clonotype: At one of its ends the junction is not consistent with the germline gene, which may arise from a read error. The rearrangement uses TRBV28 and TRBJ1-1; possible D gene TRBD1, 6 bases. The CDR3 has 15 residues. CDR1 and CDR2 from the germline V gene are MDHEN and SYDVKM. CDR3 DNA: TGTGCCAACAGTTTAGGGGGTGTATGGGACACTGAAGCTTTCTTT. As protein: CANSLGGVWDTEAFF.

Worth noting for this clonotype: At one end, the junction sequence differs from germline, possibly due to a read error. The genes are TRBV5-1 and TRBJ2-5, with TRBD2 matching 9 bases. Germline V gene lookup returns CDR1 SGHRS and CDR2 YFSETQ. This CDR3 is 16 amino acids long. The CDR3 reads CASSLQAGGVREIQYF. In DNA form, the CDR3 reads TGCGCCAGCAGCCTCCAAGCGGGAGGTGTGAGAGAGATCCAGTACTTC.

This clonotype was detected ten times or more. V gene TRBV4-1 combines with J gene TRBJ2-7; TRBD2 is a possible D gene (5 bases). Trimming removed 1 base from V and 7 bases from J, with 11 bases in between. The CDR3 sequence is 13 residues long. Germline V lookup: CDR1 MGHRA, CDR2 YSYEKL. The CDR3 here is CASSQGEGGEQYF. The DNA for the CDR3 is TGCGCCAGCAGCCAAGGTGAAGGCGGGGAGCAGTACTTC.

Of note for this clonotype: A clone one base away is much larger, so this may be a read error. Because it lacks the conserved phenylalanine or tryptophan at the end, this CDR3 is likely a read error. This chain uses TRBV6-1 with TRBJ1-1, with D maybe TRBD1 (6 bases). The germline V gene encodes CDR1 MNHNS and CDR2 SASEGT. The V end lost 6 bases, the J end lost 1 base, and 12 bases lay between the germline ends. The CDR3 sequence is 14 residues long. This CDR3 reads CASSQGQTNTEAFL. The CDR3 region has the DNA TGTGCCAGCAGCCAGGGACAAACGAACACTGAAGCTTTCTTA.

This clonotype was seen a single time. CDR3 in DNA: TGCAGTGCCGATGGGCAGGGGGGTCTACGCGAGCAGTACTTC. Translating it yields CSADGQGGLREQYF. The chain links TRBV20-1 to TRBJ2-7; D is possibly TRBD1 (7 bases). The CDR3 covers 14 residues. V lost 6 bases to trimming and J lost 6 bases, with 21 bases between them. Germline V gives CDR1 DFQATT, CDR2 SNEGSKA (reference sequence).

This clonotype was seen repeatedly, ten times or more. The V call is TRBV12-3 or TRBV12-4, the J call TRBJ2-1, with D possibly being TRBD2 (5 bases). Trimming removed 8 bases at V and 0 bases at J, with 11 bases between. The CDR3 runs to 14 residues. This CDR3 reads CASQSGSSYNEQFF. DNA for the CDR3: TGTGCCAGCCAGAGCGGTAGCTCCTACAATGAGCAGTTCTTC.

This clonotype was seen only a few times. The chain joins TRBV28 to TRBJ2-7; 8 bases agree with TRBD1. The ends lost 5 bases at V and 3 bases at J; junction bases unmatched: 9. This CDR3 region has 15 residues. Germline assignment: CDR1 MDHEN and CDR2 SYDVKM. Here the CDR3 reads CASSPRGTGGYEQYF. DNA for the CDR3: TGTGCCAGCAGTCCACGGGGGACAGGAGGCTACGAGCAGTACTTC.

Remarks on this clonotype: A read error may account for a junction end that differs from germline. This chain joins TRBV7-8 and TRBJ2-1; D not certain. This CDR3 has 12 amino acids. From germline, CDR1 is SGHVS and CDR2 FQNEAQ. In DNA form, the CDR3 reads TGTGCCGGCAGCCCTGCTTCAGGTGAGCAGTTCTTC. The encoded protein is CAGSPASGEQFF.

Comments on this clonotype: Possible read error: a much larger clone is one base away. For the CDR3, the DNA is TGCAGCATTGGGGGGGGTGCTGGGATCAGCCAGGGGGATGGCTACACCTTC. Translated, it gives CSIGGGAGISQGDGYTF. This rearrangement joins TRBV29-1 to TRBJ1-2; 7 bases are a match to TRBD1. This CDR3 region has 17 residues. V dropped 8 bases and J dropped 6; count of bases not matched to a gene: 24. Germline V CDR1 and CDR2: SQVTM, ANQGSEA.